The source of this TCR beta chain is a study of T-cell memory formation after mild COVID-19. Overall study context: Largely, TCR clusters stayed within a single donor. Whole-study findings and limits: Memory cells collected pre-infection included some clones that later responded, suggesting cross-reactive memory joined. Chiefly within CM and EM were the contracting CD4+ clones; CD8+ ones were within EMRA.

5'RACE primed from the constant segment yielded TCR alpha and TCR beta cDNA libraries bearing sample barcodes and UMIs. Using its own MiXCR run on the 5' RACE reads, TCRdb lists one record per CDR3 protein. The sample shows 250,000 to 300,000 distinct CDR3 sequences, under 20% of them seen only once. As to this clonotype: The antigen remains undetermined.

CDR1 is LNHNV, CDR2 YYDKDF, per germline (reference sequence). This CDR3 region has 13 residues. The germline V and J ends were trimmed by 1 base and 4 bases, with 6 bases remaining between them. The receptor was isolated from a man younger than 35 who had mild COVID-19 (a few samples of this study predate the infection). Cell type and time point are not known. Sequenced input: PBMCs or a T cell subset sorted from them (not recorded which). The chain links TRBV15 to TRBJ2-3; the D is unclear. Written as DNA, the CDR3 is TGTGCCACCAGCAGAGGGTTGTCAGATACGCAGTATTTT. It yields the protein CATSRGLSDTQYF.